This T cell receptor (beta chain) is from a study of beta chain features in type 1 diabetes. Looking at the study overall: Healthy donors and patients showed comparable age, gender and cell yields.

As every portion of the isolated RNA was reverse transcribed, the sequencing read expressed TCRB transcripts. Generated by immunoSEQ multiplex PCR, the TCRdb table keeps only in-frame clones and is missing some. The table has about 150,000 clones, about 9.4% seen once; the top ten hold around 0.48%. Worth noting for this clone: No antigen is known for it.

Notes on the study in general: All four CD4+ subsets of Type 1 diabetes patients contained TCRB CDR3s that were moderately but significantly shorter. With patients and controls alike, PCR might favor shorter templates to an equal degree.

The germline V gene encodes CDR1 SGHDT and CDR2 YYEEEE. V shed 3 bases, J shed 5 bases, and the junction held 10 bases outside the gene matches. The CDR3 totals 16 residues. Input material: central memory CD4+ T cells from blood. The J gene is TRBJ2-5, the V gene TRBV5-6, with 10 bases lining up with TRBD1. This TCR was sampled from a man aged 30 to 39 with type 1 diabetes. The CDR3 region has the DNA TGTGCCAGCAGCTCCTTCGGGACAGGGGTTCGGGAGACCCAGTACTTC. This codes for CASSSFGTGVRETQYF. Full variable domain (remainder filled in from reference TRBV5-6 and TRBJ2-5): DAGVTQSPTHLIKTRGQQVTLRCSPKSGHDTVSWYQQALGQGPQFIFQYYEEEERQRGNFPDRFSGHQFPNYSSELNVNALLLGDSALYLCASSSFGTGVRETQYFGPGTRLLVL.